This T cell receptor beta chain was recovered during a study of T cell changes during pregnancy in multiple sclerosis. Repertoires were generated with immunoSEQ multiplex PCR, while TCRdb's copy carries only in-frame clones and drops some. The sample records roughly 52,000 clones, about nine tenths being singletons. This clone has just one count. The TCR originated in a female donor with multiple sclerosis, enrolled in a pregnancy study. The material was CD4+ T cells from peripheral blood mononuclear cells, obtained in the first trimester of pregnancy.

Here the CDR3 reads CASSQGTANTGELFF. The CDR3 bases are TGTGCCAGCAGCCAGGGGACAGCTAACACCGGGGAGCTGTTTTTT. The rearrangement links TRBV14 to TRBJ2-2; 7 bases align to TRBD1. Per germline, CDR1 SGHDN and CDR2 FVKESK. V trimming: 3 bases; J trimming: 2 bases; junction bases outside the gene matches: 3. This CDR3 has 15 residues. Full variable domain (outside the CDR3, taken from reference TRBV14 and TRBJ2-2): EAGVTQFPSHSVIEKGQTVTLRCDPISGHDNLYWYRRVMGKEIKFLLHFVKESKQDESGMPNNRFLAERTGGTYSTLKVQPAELEDSGVYFCASSQGTANTGELFFGEGSRLTVL.